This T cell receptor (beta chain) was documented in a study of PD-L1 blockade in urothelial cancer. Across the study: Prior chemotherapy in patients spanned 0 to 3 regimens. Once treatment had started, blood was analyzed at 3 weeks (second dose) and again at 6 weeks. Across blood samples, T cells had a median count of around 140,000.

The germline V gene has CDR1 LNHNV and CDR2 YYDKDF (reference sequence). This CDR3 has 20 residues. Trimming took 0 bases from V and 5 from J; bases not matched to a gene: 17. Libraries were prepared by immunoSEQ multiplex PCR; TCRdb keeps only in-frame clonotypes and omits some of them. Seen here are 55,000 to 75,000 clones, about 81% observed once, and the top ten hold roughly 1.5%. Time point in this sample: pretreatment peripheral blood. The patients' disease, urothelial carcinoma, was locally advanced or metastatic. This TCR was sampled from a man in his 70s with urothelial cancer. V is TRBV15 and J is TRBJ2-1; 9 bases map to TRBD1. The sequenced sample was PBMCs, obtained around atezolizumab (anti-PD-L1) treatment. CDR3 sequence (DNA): TGTGCCACCAGCAGAGATTCCGGGACAGGGAGAACGTTTCGCGACAATGAGCAGTTCTTC. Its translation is CATSRDSGTGRTFRDNEQFF.